These 5 T cell receptor beta chains share one sample of origin, sequenced in a study of blood T cell repertoires in COVID-19. Data came from immunoSEQ multiplex PCR; TCRdb stores just in-frame clones and leaves some out. The data contain about 98,000 clones, about nine tenths of them singletons. Specimen: peripheral blood. All receptors derive from a woman aged 50 to 60 with COVID-19, enrolled during active disease.

The chain carries TRBV6-5 and TRBJ1-2, with D perhaps TRBD1 (5 bases). This CDR3 has 14 residues. V dropped 6 bases and J dropped 1 base, with 12 bases sitting between them. Germline CDR1 is MNHEY and CDR2 is SVGAGI. CDR3 in DNA: TGTGCCAGCAGACCTCCGGGACTTAACTATGGCTACACCTTC. Its protein product is CASRPPGLNYGYTF.

This chain connects TRBV7-9 to TRBJ1-1, with 8 positions matching TRBD1. Germline V CDR1 and CDR2: SEHNR, FQNEAQ (reference sequence). The CDR3 loop spans 13 amino acids. The J segment lost 6 bases and the V segment lost 5 bases, leaving 5 bases of the junction unmatched. CDR3 residues: CASSRPGGPEAFF. The CDR3 DNA is TGTGCCAGCAGCCGACCAGGGGGCCCTGAAGCTTTCTTT.

The rearrangement uses TRBV7-9 and TRBJ1-4; 7 bases match TRBD1. V shed 5 bases and J 0 bases; nucleotides not matched to a gene: 9. Germline values: CDR1 SEHNR, CDR2 FQNEAQ (reference sequence). The CDR3 consists of 17 residues. The CDR3 loop reads CASSPIRDSATNEKLFF. The CDR3 DNA reads as TGTGCCAGCAGCCCTATCCGGGACAGTGCAACTAATGAAAAACTGTTTTTT.

The V gene is TRBV7-6, the J gene TRBJ2-1, with 9 bases identical to TRBD2. The CDR3 has 17 residues. V gave up 1 base and J gave up 7 bases; unmatched junction bases: 11. Per the germline V gene, CDR1 is SGHVS and CDR2 is FNYEAQ. CDR3 amino acids: CASSLGNPGLAWNEQFF. The CDR3 nucleotides are TGTGCCAGCAGCTTAGGAAATCCGGGACTAGCTTGGAATGAGCAGTTCTTC.

The rearrangement links TRBV20-1 to TRBJ1-6, with 7 bases matching TRBD1. The CDR3 covers 11 residues. Trimming took 6 bases from V and 7 from J; bases not matched to a gene: 0. CDR1 is DFQATT and CDR2 is SNEGSKA in the germline V gene (reference sequence). The DNA for the CDR3 is TGCAGTGCGGGACAGAATTCACCCCTCCACTTT. It specifies CSAGQNSPLHF.